This T cell receptor (beta chain) emerged from a study of cytomegalovirus exposure and HLA in healthy donors. Study-level findings and limits: In a later analysis, at a false discovery rate of 0.05, roughly 17,000 TCR beta sequences matched HLA alleles.

This clone was observed a handful of times. What it binds is not known. Germline CDR1 is SGHRS and CDR2 is YFSETQ. V was cut by 0 bases and J by 5 bases, with 17 bases left in between. The CDR3 extends over 17 amino acids. The PCR ran on 60 Vbeta and 13 Jbeta primers. The data were produced by immunoSEQ multiplex PCR, yet TCRdb's version contains in-frame clones alone and is incomplete. The sample shows under 150,000 clones, approximately 60% of them seen only once. This TCR derives from a woman aged 40 to 55 in good health and CMV-seronegative. The chain combines TRBV5-1 with TRBJ2-2; maybe TRBD2 (5 bases). The sample was PBMCs. This CDR3 is CASSLGATTAPTGELFF. CDR3 in DNA: TGCGCCAGCAGCTTGGGGGCGACTACCGCACCTACCGGGGAGCTGTTTTTT. Looking up the rest from reference TRBV5-1 and TRBJ2-2 gives the full variable domain: KAGVTQTPRYLIKTRGQQVTLSCSPISGHRSVSWYQQTPGQGLQFLFEYFSETQRNKGNFPGRFSGRQFSNSRSEMNVSTLELGDSALYLCASSLGATTAPTGELFFGEGSRLTVL.